The 16 T cell receptor beta chains presented below share a single source sample, sequenced in a study of T cells expressing NK-cell markers. Using the 5' RACE reads, TCRdb records one entry per CDR3 protein without DNA. In all, the sample yields about 550,000 distinct CDR3 sequences. Sequenced input: blood T cells: a sorted CD56 or NKG2C T cell subset, CD4+ or CD8+ T cells, or bulk PBMC T cells (not recorded which). The source of these receptors is a man younger than 30 in good health.

The chain is built from TRBV20-1 and TRBJ2-2; TCRdb's assignment of TRBD2 cannot be checked, as there is no DNA. The V gene's germline CDR1 is DFQATT and CDR2 SNEGSKA (reference sequence). CDR3 length equals 16 residues. CDR3 sequence: CSVQAQRGPNTGELFF.

The V and J genes are TRBV7-3 and TRBJ2-2; TCRdb reports TRBD2, a call that lacks DNA to check it against. The CDR3 has 16 amino acids. Per germline, CDR1 SGHTA and CDR2 FQGTGA. The CDR3 region is CASSSSGNANTGELFF.

This sequence joins TRBV20-1 and TRBJ2-4; TCRdb returns TRBD2, unconfirmable since there is no DNA. The CDR3 spans 15 residues. CDR1 and CDR2 (germline): DFQATT, SNEGSKA (reference sequence). CDR3 loop: CSATSLSGGKNIQYF.

The chain carries TRBV5-1 and TRBJ2-3; TCRdb designates TRBD2, a call that cannot be tested without DNA. This CDR3 spans 17 amino acids. CDR1 is SGHRS and CDR2 is YFSETQ in the germline V gene. The CDR3 is CASSSGLLAGSSDTQYF.

This sequence joins TRBV2 and TRBJ2-1; absent DNA, TCRdb's TRBD2 call cannot be checked. CDR3 size: 16 residues. Per germline, CDR1 SNHLY and CDR2 FYNNEI. The chain's CDR3 is CASSFLAGVGGNEQFF.

V and J are TRBV28 and TRBJ2-1; there is no DNA to check the TCRdb D call of TRBD2. The CDR3 spans 14 residues. The germline CDR1 and CDR2 sequences are MDHEN and SYDVKM. The chain's CDR3 is CASSLFGTKDEQFF.

V gene TRBV19 combines with J gene TRBJ1-3; there is no DNA to check the TCRdb D call of TRBD1. This CDR3 has 16 amino acids. Germline V lookup: CDR1 LNHDA, CDR2 SQIVND (reference sequence). CDR3 protein: CASSVPYKSSGNTIYF. Filled out from reference TRBV19 and TRBJ1-3, the complete variable domain reads DGGITQSPKYLFRKEGQNVTLSCEQNLNHDAMYWYRQDPGQGLRLIYYSQIVNDFQKGDIAEGYSVSREKKESFPLTVTSAQKNPTAFYLCASSVPYKSSGNTIYFGEGSWLTVV.

This chain links TRBV6-5 with TRBJ2-5; there is no DNA to check the TCRdb D call of TRBD2. The CDR3 is 18 residues long. The germline CDR1 and CDR2 sequences are MNHEY and SVGAGI. This chain's CDR3 is CASSYSPSGRSRPETQYF.

The chain is built from TRBV5-1 and TRBJ2-2; lacking DNA, the TRBD2 call made by TCRdb goes unchecked. The CDR3 contains 16 residues. Germline V gives CDR1 SGHRS, CDR2 YFSETQ. CDR3 loop: CASANGVATSSGELFF.

The CDR3 is CATSLRTGEQYF. The chain links TRBV15 to TRBJ2-7; checking the TCRdb D call of TRBD1 is not possible without DNA. From germline, CDR1 is LNHNV and CDR2 YYDKDF (reference sequence). This CDR3 region has 12 residues.

The chain links TRBV2 to TRBJ1-6; checking the TCRdb D call of TRBD1 is not possible without DNA. Germline lookup yields CDR1 SNHLY and CDR2 FYNNEI. The CDR3 has 13 residues. The CDR3 loop is CASSAGGRSPLHF.

This chain joins TRBV19 and TRBJ2-4; TCRdb's assignment of TRBD2 cannot be checked, as there is no DNA. CDR3 length equals 16 residues. In germline, CDR1 is LNHDA, CDR2 SQIVND (reference sequence). The CDR3 region is CASSLILAGGQNIQYF.

The V gene is TRBV29-1, the J gene TRBJ2-3; TCRdb reports TRBD2, a call that lacks DNA to check it against. Germline values: CDR1 SQVTM, CDR2 ANQGSEA. The CDR3 extends over 15 amino acids. Here the CDR3 reads CSVVTSGRLADTQYF.

The rearrangement uses TRBV4-3 and TRBJ2-7; as DNA is missing, the TRBD2 call by TCRdb cannot be tested. CDR3 length: 15 residues. The germline V gene has CDR1 LGHNA and CDR2 YSLEER. The CDR3: CASSQASGATYEQYF.

The chain uses TRBV30 and TRBJ2-7. From germline, CDR1 is GTSNPN and CDR2 SVGIG (reference sequence). This CDR3 has 13 amino acids. CDR3 protein: CAWSHIASYEQYF.

The gene calls are TRBV6-5 and TRBJ2-2; the TRBD1 assignment by TCRdb is unverifiable without DNA. The CDR3 covers 17 residues. From germline, CDR1 is MNHEY and CDR2 SVGAGI. The CDR3 spells CASSYSGGLGNTGELFF.